The 16 T cell receptor beta chains reported below all come from one sample, sequenced in a study of PD-1 blockade in mismatch repair-deficient tumors. The repertoire was sequenced with immunoSEQ multiplex PCR; TCRdb's copy has only in-frame clones and lacks some. Altogether roughly 50,000 clones are present, over 70% being singletons, with the ten largest covering about 8.1%. The source was peripheral blood, collected roughly 20 weeks after starting pembrolizumab. All receptors come from an adult with mismatch repair-deficient cancer.

The chain joins TRBV30 to TRBJ2-2; TRBD2 matches 11 bases. J gave up 1 base and V 4 bases, and 2 bases lay outside the gene matches. The length of the CDR3 is 15 residues. Germline-derived CDR1 and CDR2 are GTSNPN and SVGIG (reference sequence). The CDR3 coding sequence is TGTGCCTGGACTAGCGGGAGGATGAACACCGGGGAGCTGTTTTTT. Translated, it gives CAWTSGRMNTGELFF.

The rearrangement uses TRBV7-3 and TRBJ2-3; D is uncertain. The ends were cut back, 1 base at V and 4 bases at J, with 9 bases in the middle. The CDR3 is 14 residues long. Germline lookup yields CDR1 SGHTA and CDR2 FQGTGA. The CDR3 DNA reads as TGTGCCAGCAGCTTAATGCGTTCTCCAGATACGCAGTATTTT. Its protein product is CASSLMRSPDTQYF.

This clone was recorded once. This chain uses TRBV7-9 with TRBJ2-1; 8 nucleotides agree with TRBD2. This CDR3 comprises 19 residues. V lost 5 bases to trimming and J lost 1 base; unmatched junction nucleotides: 16. From germline, CDR1 is SEHNR and CDR2 FQNEAQ (reference sequence). CDR3 amino acids: CASSPGLSSGSWSYNEQFF. As DNA, the CDR3 is TGTGCCAGCAGCCCTGGACTGTCGAGCGGGAGTTGGTCCTACAATGAGCAGTTCTTC. Full variable domain (rest looked up from reference TRBV7-9 and TRBJ2-1): DTGVSQNPRHKITKRGQNVTFRCDPISEHNRLYWYRQTLGQGPEFLTYFQNEAQLEKSRLLSDRFSAERPKGSFSTLEIQRTEQGDSAMYLCASSPGLSSGSWSYNEQFFGPGTRLTVL.

The V and J genes are TRBV7-2 and TRBJ2-2, with 10 bases lining up with TRBD2. The junction had 6 bases not matched to a gene; V was cut back by 4 bases and J by 4 bases. The CDR3 consists of 16 residues. Germline V CDR1 and CDR2: SGHTA, FQGNSA. The CDR3 region has the DNA TGTGCCAGCAGCTCTCAGAGCGGGAGGGGCACCGGGGAGCTGTTTTTT. It yields the protein CASSSQSGRGTGELFF.

The V and J genes are TRBV11-2 and TRBJ1-3; the D is unclear. Germline values: CDR1 SGHAT, CDR2 FQNNGV. Trimming removed 3 bases from V and 1 base from J, with 16 bases in between. This CDR3 contains 17 residues. CDR3 nucleotides: TGTGCCAGCAGCTTCTCAGGCGGCGGGCGGTCTGGAAACACCATATATTTT. Translated: CASSFSGGGRSGNTIYF.

This sequence joins TRBV29-1 and TRBJ1-2; a weak D match, TRBD1 (5 bases). V dropped 3 bases and J dropped 8 bases, with 10 bases sitting between them. The CDR3 spans 11 residues. Germline V gene data show CDR1 as SQVTM and CDR2 as ANQGSEA. The CDR3 spells CSVDPGTGYTF. DNA of the CDR3: TGCAGCGTTGATCCGGGGACGGGCTACACCTTC.

V and J are TRBV5-8 and TRBJ2-3; tentatively, D is TRBD1 or TRBD2 (5 bases each). In germline, CDR1 is SGHTS, CDR2 YDEGEE. The CDR3 totals 14 residues. V lost 2 bases, J lost 2 bases, and 9 bases lay in between. The CDR3 nucleotides read TGTGCCAGCAGCTTCACCGGGACCACAGATACGCAGTATTTT. Its translation is CASSFTGTTDTQYF.

The chain couples TRBV6-6 to TRBJ2-3; a weak D match, TRBD1 (6 bases). CDR3 length equals 15 residues. V was shortened by 0 bases and J by 0 bases, with 7 bases between the two germline ends. The germline gives CDR1 MNHNY, CDR2 SVGAGI (reference sequence). This chain's CDR3 is CASSYSTGSTDTQYF. In DNA form, the CDR3 reads TGTGCCAGCAGTTACTCTACAGGGAGCACAGATACGCAGTATTTT.

By share, this clone ranks as medium-sized. The chain employs TRBV28 and TRBJ1-1; the D gene is possibly TRBD1 (5 bases). The CDR3 is 13 amino acids. Germline-derived CDR1 and CDR2 are MDHEN and SYDVKM. Trimming removed 6 bases at V and 4 bases at J, with 12 bases between. The CDR3 DNA is TGTGCCAGCAGGAGCCCAGGGCCCACTGAAGCTTTCTTT. This codes for CASRSPGPTEAFF.

The V call is TRBV19, the J call TRBJ1-1; 7 bases align to TRBD1. The germline V gene has CDR1 LNHDA and CDR2 SQIVND (reference sequence). V shed 6 bases and J 4 bases; nucleotides not matched to a gene: 11. The CDR3 runs to 15 residues. The DNA for the CDR3 is TGTGCCAGTAGGATCCGAGACAGGGCGACCACTGAAGCTTTCTTT. This codes for CASRIRDRATTEAFF.

This clone came up a few times. The chain is built from TRBV7-6 and TRBJ2-7; 8 bases map to TRBD1. Per the germline V gene, CDR1 is SGHVS and CDR2 is FNYEAQ. The length of the CDR3 is 14 residues. Unmatched junction bases numbered 8, after V lost 3 bases and J lost 7 bases. CDR3 loop: CASSFTQGAQEQYF. CDR3 DNA: TGTGCCAGCAGCTTTACGCAGGGGGCACAGGAGCAGTACTTC.

The chain recombines TRBV19 with TRBJ2-5, with TRBD2 as a possible D gene (6 bases). The CDR3 runs to 15 residues. CDR1 and CDR2 from the germline V gene are LNHDA and SQIVND (reference sequence). The V and J ends lost 8 bases and 0 bases respectively, with 16 bases between them. The CDR3, as DNA: TGTGCCAGTTCTCAGGGAGGAGAGTACCAAGAGACCCAGTACTTC. Translating gives CASSQGGEYQETQYF. Complete variable domain (other parts from reference TRBV19 and TRBJ2-5): DGGITQSPKYLFRKEGQNVTLSCEQNLNHDAMYWYRQDPGQGLRLIYYSQIVNDFQKGDIAEGYSVSREKKESFPLTVTSAQKNPTAFYLCASSQGGEYQETQYFGPGTRLLVL.

This clone was observed a handful of times. The chain couples TRBV7-3 to TRBJ1-2; D perhaps matches TRBD1 (6 bases). CDR3 length: 13 amino acids. Germline assignment: CDR1 SGHTA and CDR2 FQGTGA. The germline V and J ends were trimmed by 8 bases and 4 bases, with 14 bases remaining between them. The CDR3 here is CASGGQTGYGYTF. CDR3 DNA: TGTGCCAGCGGCGGACAGACTGGCTATGGCTACACCTTC. The variable domain in full, completed from reference TRBV7-3 and TRBJ1-2, reads GAGVSQTPSNKVTEKGKYVELRCDPISGHTALYWYRQSLGQGPEFLIYFQGTGAADDSGLPNDRFFAVRPEGSVSTLKIQRTERGDSAVYLCASGGQTGYGYTFGSGTRLTVV.

V is TRBV6-1 and J is TRBJ1-3; D is perhaps TRBD1 (5 bases). The V end lost 2 bases, the J end lost 0 bases, and 8 bases lay between the germline ends. The germline gives CDR1 MNHNS, CDR2 SASEGT. There are 15 residues in the CDR3. This chain's CDR3 is CASSERDFSGNTIYF. The CDR3 bases are TGTGCCAGCAGTGAAAGGGACTTCTCTGGAAACACCATATATTTT.

The J gene is TRBJ2-5, the V gene TRBV19; D remains unclear. The V end was cut by 3 bases, the J end by 1 base, with 6 bases between. Germline V gives CDR1 LNHDA, CDR2 SQIVND (reference sequence). There are 13 residues in the CDR3. The CDR3 DNA reads as TGTGCCAGTAGTATGCGTATCCAAGAGACCCAGTACTTC. This sequence encodes CASSMRIQETQYF.

The chain employs TRBV6-5 and TRBJ1-4; unclear D gene. Per the germline V gene, CDR1 is MNHEY and CDR2 is SVGAGI. The V end was cut by 8 bases, the J end by 7 bases, with 8 bases between. The CDR3 runs to 11 residues. CDR3 residues: CASGPTEKLFF. For the CDR3, the DNA is TGTGCCAGCGGACCAACTGAAAAACTGTTTTTT.